Included here is one T cell receptor (beta chain) sequence, with context. Its antigen is as yet unknown. CDR1 and CDR2 from the germline V gene are MDHEN and SYDVKM. The CDR3 is 13 amino acids. V was shortened by 10 bases and J by 2 bases, with 14 bases between the two germline ends. This sample stems from a study of OX40 agonist ivuxolimab in advanced cancers. Study summary: Patients' therapy was ivuxolimab, an antibody that acts as an agonist of OX40 (CD134). General study results and limits: Relative to CD4+ cells, CD8+ T cells on average had more expanded clones.

Clones were sequenced by immunoSEQ multiplex PCR, and TCRdb holds only the in-frame ones, with some missing. The repertoire consists of tens of thousands of clones, with approximately 85% occurring once and the leading ten covering approximately 50%. The sample was CD4+ or CD8+ T cells sorted from blood, taken in a trial of the OX40 agonist ivuxolimab. The receptor's source is an adult with an advanced solid tumor such as melanoma, head and neck, liver or kidney cancer. The rearrangement uses TRBV28 and TRBJ1-2; the D is unclear. In nucleotides, the CDR3 is TGTGCCATCTTTAGAGCAGCCAACTATGGCTACACCTTC. This translates into CAIFRAANYGYTF.